This T cell receptor beta chain derives from a study of molecular identifiers for immune sequencing clone quantification. The CDR3 loop spans 14 amino acids. Germline lookup yields CDR1 MNHEY and CDR2 SVGAGI. Via MiXCR, TCRdb re-called the PCR reads, giving one row per CDR3 protein. The table includes some 650,000 distinct CDR3 sequences, just under 20% detected once. Of note for this clonotype: Possible read error: a much larger clone is one base away.

The sequencing input was naive CD8+ T cells from blood, with Jurkat cell RNA spiked in. The subset: FACS-sorted CD8+CD4-CCR7+CD45RA+ naive T cells. The TCR was taken from a human donor in good health. Some libraries in this study had Jurkat cell RNA spiked in. This chain uses TRBV6-5 with TRBJ1-1; possible D gene TRBD1, 5 bases. CDR3 loop: CANSNTQGNTEAFF. CDR3 nucleotides: TGTGCCAACAGTAACACTCAGGGGAACACTGAAGCTTTCTTT.